These 22 T cell receptor beta chains were all obtained from the same sample, sequenced in a study of blood T cell repertoires in COVID-19. TCRdb keeps only in-frame clones here, not all; method: immunoSEQ multiplex PCR. The table has a few hundred thousand clones, roughly 85% seen once. Sequencing was carried out using PBMCs or T cells enriched from blood (not recorded which). These receptors all come from a woman between 50 and 59 years old who had recovered from COVID-19.

The genes are TRBV28 and TRBJ2-3, with D hard to call. CDR3 length: 11 amino acids. Germline V gene sequence: CDR1 MDHEN, CDR2 SYDVKM. V lost 2 bases and J lost 7, with 4 bases in between. CDR3 protein: CASSLGYTQYF. In DNA form, the CDR3 reads TGTGCCAGCAGTTTAGGCTATACGCAGTATTTT.

The V and J genes are TRBV19 and TRBJ1-2; 9 bases are a match to TRBD1. The CDR3 runs 15 residues. The germline gives CDR1 LNHDA, CDR2 SQIVND (reference sequence). V trimming: 8 bases; J trimming: 0 bases; junction bases outside the gene matches: 7. The CDR3 region has the DNA TGTGCCAGTCAAATCGGGACAGGGCCTAACTATGGCTACACCTTC. It yields the protein CASQIGTGPNYGYTF. Variable domain in full (rest from reference TRBV19 and TRBJ1-2): DGGITQSPKYLFRKEGQNVTLSCEQNLNHDAMYWYRQDPGQGLRLIYYSQIVNDFQKGDIAEGYSVSREKKESFPLTVTSAQKNPTAFYLCASQIGTGPNYGYTFGSGTRLTVV.

The rearrangement joins TRBV4-1 to TRBJ2-5; 8 positions match TRBD1. With V trimmed by 1 base and J by 3 bases, 4 bases remained unmatched. The CDR3 covers 15 residues. Germline loops: CDR1 MGHRA, CDR2 YSYEKL. CDR3 coding DNA: TGCGCCAGCAGCCAAGGGGCAGGGGGCGAAGAGACCCAGTACTTC. Its translation is CASSQGAGGEETQYF.

The rearrangement uses TRBV9 and TRBJ1-3, with D possibly matching TRBD1 (6 bases). This CDR3 has 16 amino acids. Trimming removed 4 bases from V and 0 bases from J, with 14 bases in between. The germline V gene has CDR1 SGDLS and CDR2 YYNGEE. The CDR3 DNA sequence: TGTGCCAGCAGCTCCCCGGGACACAGCTCTGGAAACACCATATATTTT. It encodes CASSSPGHSSGNTIYF.

The CDR3 DNA sequence: TGTGCCATCAGCCCCCCGACTAGCGGAATCACAGATACGCAGTATTTT. It is translated as CAISPPTSGITDTQYF. The chain joins TRBV10-3 to TRBJ2-3; 9 nucleotides align to TRBD2. The CDR3 has 16 amino acids. V lost 6 bases, J lost 2 bases, and 9 bases stayed unmatched. CDR1 and CDR2 (germline): ENHRY, SYGVKD.

Only a few counts were recorded for this clone. The chain has TRBV28 and TRBJ2-7, with D possibly matching TRBD2 (6 bases). The CDR3 covers 11 residues. V was clipped by 5 bases and J by 7 bases, with 9 bases between them. In germline, CDR1 is MDHEN, CDR2 SYDVKM. CDR3 DNA sequence: TGTGCCAGCAGTAGACTAGTTGAGCAGTACTTC. It specifies CASSRLVEQYF.

Only a few counts were recorded for this clone. V gene TRBV5-1 combines with J gene TRBJ1-2; no clear D gene. The CDR3 runs 14 residues. V lost 4 bases and J 4 bases, leaving 14 bases between the germline ends. Germline CDR1 reads SGHRS; CDR2 reads YFSETQ. CDR3 loop: CASSPGGQSYGYTF. The CDR3 region has the DNA TGCGCCAGCAGCCCGGGCGGGCAGTCCTATGGCTACACCTTC.

The V and J genes are TRBV27 and TRBJ1-6; D is perhaps TRBD1 (5 bases). Germline loops: CDR1 MNHEY, CDR2 SMNVEV (reference sequence). The CDR3 covers 15 residues. Trimming cost V 3 bases and J 9 bases, with 15 bases left between them. The CDR3 is CASSFGGVWSSPLHF. The CDR3 DNA is TGTGCCAGCAGTTTTGGGGGGGTATGGAGTTCACCCCTCCACTTT.

The rearrangement joins TRBV6-5 to TRBJ1-6, with D possibly being TRBD1 (5 bases). Germline V lookup: CDR1 MNHEY, CDR2 SVGAGI. This CDR3 comprises 15 residues. The V end lost 0 bases, the J end lost 10 bases, and 13 bases lay between the germline ends. The CDR3 coding sequence is TGTGCCAGCAGTTACTCCGCCAGGGTTGGCTCACCCCTCCACTTT. Translating it yields CASSYSARVGSPLHF.

This sequence joins TRBV6-6 and TRBJ1-1; D perhaps matches TRBD1 (6 bases). V was pared by 2 bases and J by 1 base, with 14 bases between. CDR3 length: 16 amino acids. Germline-derived CDR1 and CDR2 are MNHNY and SVGAGI (reference sequence). The CDR3 here is CASSYGGGPGNTEAFF. In DNA, the CDR3 is TGTGCCAGCAGTTACGGTGGGGGCCCAGGGAACACTGAAGCTTTCTTT.

The CDR3 DNA is TGCGCCAGCAGCTTGGAAGGCGGGATAGGGGACAATGAGCAGTTCTTC. It specifies CASSLEGGIGDNEQFF. The rearrangement joins TRBV5-1 to TRBJ2-1, with a weak D call TRBD2 (6 bases). The germline V gene encodes CDR1 SGHRS and CDR2 YFSETQ. The CDR3 sequence is 16 residues long. Trimming cost V 0 bases and J 5 bases, with 15 bases left between them.

The chain couples TRBV5-4 to TRBJ1-2, with 8 bases identical to TRBD1. CDR1 SGHNT and CDR2 YYREEE come from the germline V gene (reference sequence). There are 14 residues in the CDR3. J lost 6 bases, V lost 3 bases, and 7 bases had no gene match. The CDR3 region has the DNA TGTGCCAGCAGCTATGGACAGGGTGGGGATGGCTACACCTTC. This translates into CASSYGQGGDGYTF.

This sequence joins TRBV19 and TRBJ2-7; TRBD1 aligns across 7 bases. The CDR3 covers 13 residues. The J segment lost 9 bases and the V segment lost 9 bases, leaving 14 bases of the junction unmatched. CDR1 LNHDA and CDR2 SQIVND come from the germline V gene (reference sequence). In nucleotides, the CDR3 is TGTGCCAGCCGGGACAGCTACAACCCAGGGCAGTACTTC. It encodes CASRDSYNPGQYF.

The J gene is TRBJ1-6, the V gene TRBV5-5; 7 nucleotides line up with TRBD1. The CDR3 runs to 18 residues. Germline V gene data show CDR1 as SGHKS and CDR2 as YYEKEE (reference sequence). J lost 7 bases, V lost 0 bases, and 13 bases had no gene match. CDR3 sequence: CASSLDMLGQTPNSPLHF. CDR3 DNA sequence: TGTGCCAGCAGCTTGGACATGCTGGGACAGACACCGAATTCACCCCTCCACTTT.

The chain carries TRBV28 and TRBJ1-6; weak D call: TRBD1 (5 bases). CDR1 is MDHEN and CDR2 is SYDVKM in the germline V gene. Trimming took 3 bases from V and 13 from J, leaving 10 bases between them. The length of the CDR3 is 12 residues. This CDR3 reads CASSFHRGPLHF. CDR3 DNA: TGTGCCAGCAGTTTCCACCGGGGGCCCCTCCACTTT.

The chain uses TRBV29-1 and TRBJ1-2, with TRBD1 identical over 7 bases. V lost 6 bases to trimming and J lost 6 bases; unmatched junction nucleotides: 7. Germline V lookup: CDR1 SQVTM, CDR2 ANQGSEA. The CDR3 is 12 residues long. The chain's CDR3 is CSVGTEIDGYTF. As DNA, the CDR3 is TGCAGCGTAGGGACAGAGATCGATGGCTACACCTTC.

This chain uses TRBV5-6 with TRBJ2-7; 9 nucleotides align to TRBD1. In germline, CDR1 is SGHDT, CDR2 YYEEEE. This CDR3 comprises 15 residues. Unmatched junction bases numbered 3, after V lost 1 base and J lost 1 base. The CDR3 coding sequence is TGTGCCAGCAGCTTGAGGGGACAGGGTTCCTACGAGCAGTACTTC. As protein: CASSLRGQGSYEQYF. Variable domain in full (rest from reference TRBV5-6 and TRBJ2-7): DAGVTQSPTHLIKTRGQQVTLRCSPKSGHDTVSWYQQALGQGPQFIFQYYEEEERQRGNFPDRFSGHQFPNYSSELNVNALLLGDSALYLCASSLRGQGSYEQYFGPGTRLTVT.

The chain's CDR3 is CASSQDRGWSSGANVLTF. The CDR3, as DNA: TGCGCCAGCAGCCAAGACCGCGGATGGAGCTCTGGGGCCAACGTCCTGACTTTC. The chain is built from TRBV4-1 and TRBJ2-6; D is uncertain. V gave up 0 bases and J gave up 0 bases, with 12 bases separating them. This CDR3 contains 18 residues. Germline assignment: CDR1 MGHRA and CDR2 YSYEKL.

This clone occurred once. This sequence joins TRBV25-1 and TRBJ2-3, with 9 positions matching TRBD1. The trim removed 8 bases at V and 0 bases at J, leaving 6 bases unmatched. Germline assignment: CDR1 MGHDK and CDR2 SYGVNS. The CDR3 has 15 amino acids. The CDR3: CASGPGTGSTDTQYF. The CDR3, as DNA: TGTGCCAGCGGACCAGGGACAGGGAGCACAGATACGCAGTATTTT.

The CDR3 protein is CASTVWTGGHEQYF. CDR3 DNA: TGCGCCAGCACCGTTTGGACAGGGGGCCACGAGCAGTACTTC. The V and J genes are TRBV5-1 and TRBJ2-7; 11 nucleotides align to TRBD1. V was pared by 6 bases and J by 5 bases, with 7 bases of the junction left unmatched. This CDR3 has 14 amino acids. CDR1 and CDR2 from the germline V gene are SGHRS and YFSETQ.

The rearrangement links TRBV12-3 or TRBV12-4 to TRBJ2-1; 10 bases fit TRBD1. Trimming at V came to 6 bases and at J to 9 bases, leaving 5 bases not matched to a gene. The length of the CDR3 is 13 residues. CDR3 sequence reads: CASRRDRGGEQFF. Written as DNA, the CDR3 is TGTGCCAGCAGACGGGACAGGGGAGGTGAGCAGTTCTTC.

In this sample, this clone turned up once. The chain combines TRBV19 with TRBJ1-2; D gene ambiguous. Germline assignment: CDR1 LNHDA and CDR2 SQIVND (reference sequence). CDR3 size: 14 residues. Trimming took off 3 bases at V and 3 bases at J, with 11 bases between the two ends. This CDR3 reads CASSIGLGDYGYTF. The CDR3 DNA follows: TGTGCCAGTAGTATCGGTCTGGGCGACTATGGCTACACCTTC.